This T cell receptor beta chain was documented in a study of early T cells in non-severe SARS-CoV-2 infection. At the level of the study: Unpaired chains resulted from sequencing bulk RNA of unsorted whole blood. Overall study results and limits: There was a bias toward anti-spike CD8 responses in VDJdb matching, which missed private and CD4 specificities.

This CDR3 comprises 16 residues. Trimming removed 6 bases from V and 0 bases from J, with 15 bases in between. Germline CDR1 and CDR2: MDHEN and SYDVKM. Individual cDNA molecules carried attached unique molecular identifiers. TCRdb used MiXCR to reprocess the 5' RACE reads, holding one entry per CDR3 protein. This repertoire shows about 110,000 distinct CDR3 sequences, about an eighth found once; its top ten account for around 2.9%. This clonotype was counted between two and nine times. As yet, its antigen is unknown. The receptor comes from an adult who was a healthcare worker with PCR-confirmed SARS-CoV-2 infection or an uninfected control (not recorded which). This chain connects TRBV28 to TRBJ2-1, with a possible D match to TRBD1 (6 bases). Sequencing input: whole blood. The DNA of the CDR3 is TGTGCCAGCAGGGGGCCCAGGGGTAGCTCCTACAATGAGCAGTTCTTC. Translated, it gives CASRGPRGSSYNEQFF.